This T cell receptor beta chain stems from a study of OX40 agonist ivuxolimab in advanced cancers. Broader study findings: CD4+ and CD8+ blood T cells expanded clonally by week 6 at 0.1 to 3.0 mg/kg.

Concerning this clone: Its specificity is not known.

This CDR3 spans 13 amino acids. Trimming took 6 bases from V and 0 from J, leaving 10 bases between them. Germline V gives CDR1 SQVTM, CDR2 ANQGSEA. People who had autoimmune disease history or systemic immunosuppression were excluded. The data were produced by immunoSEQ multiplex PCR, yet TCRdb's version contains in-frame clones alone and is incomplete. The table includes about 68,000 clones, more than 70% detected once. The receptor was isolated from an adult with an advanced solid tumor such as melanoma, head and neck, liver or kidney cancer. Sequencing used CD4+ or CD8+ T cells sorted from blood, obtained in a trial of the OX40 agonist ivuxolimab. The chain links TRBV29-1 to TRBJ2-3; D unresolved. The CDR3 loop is CSVINPSTDTQYF. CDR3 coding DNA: TGCAGCGTAATTAATCCTAGCACAGATACGCAGTATTTT.